This T cell receptor (beta chain) was captured by sequencing in a study of shared clonotypes between healthy human individuals. Findings and limits, study-wide: Only a few donors were included, so the genetic and exposure-history diversity represented was limited. In general, naive subsets displayed greater estimated richness than memory subsets did.

Worth noting for this clone: What it recognizes is unknown.

Trimming stripped 7 bases from V and 0 bases from J, with 12 bases between. This CDR3 comprises 14 residues. The germline V gene has CDR1 SGHRS and CDR2 YFSETQ. As processed by the authors: Filtering differed since immunoSEQ provided only junctions, with no quality scores. Method: immunoSEQ multiplex PCR; TCRdb's copy keeps in-frame clones and lacks some. V and J calls plus clone size are reproduced from that table; the DNA served to infer D and trimming. The data hold more than 1,200,000 clones, with 98% observed a single time. The chain links TRBV5-1 to TRBJ2-3; the D is unclear. Sequenced material: naive CD4+ T cells sorted from blood. Subset given: CD45RA+ positively selected. This clonotype originated in a man aged 30 to 45 in good health. CDR3 region: CASQMSTSTDTQYF. The CDR3 DNA reads TGCGCCAGCCAAATGTCTACTAGCACAGATACGCAGTATTTT.